These 9 T cell receptor beta chains were sequenced from one sample in a study of beta chain features in type 1 diabetes. All of the isolated RNA was reverse transcribed, so expressed TCRB transcripts were sequenced. Data came from immunoSEQ multiplex PCR; TCRdb stores just in-frame clones and leaves some out. The table includes hundreds of thousands of clones, roughly 13% detected once. General study points: Significant though moderate, a shortening of TCRB CDR3s appeared in all four CD4+ subsets of Type 1 diabetes patients.

Antigens for these TCRs are unknown. The sequenced sample was naive CD4+ T cells from blood. These receptors were collected from a man between 18 and 35 years old with type 1 diabetes.

As concerns this clone: At the DNA level, this CDR3 is encoded by other sequences in the same sample as well. V is TRBV11-2 and J is TRBJ2-1; maybe TRBD2 (5 bases). V gave up 6 bases and J gave up 7 bases, with 10 bases separating them. Germline V gene data show CDR1 as SGHAT and CDR2 as FQNNGV. There are 12 residues in the CDR3. The CDR3 DNA reads as TGTGCCAGCAGTCTCACTAGGAATGAGCAGTTCTTC. Its translation is CASSLTRNEQFF.

This clone turned up a few times. Other DNA sequences of this sample code for an identical CDR3. The chain recombines TRBV18 with TRBJ2-4; maybe TRBD1 (6 bases). The CDR3 runs 14 residues. V was shortened by 0 bases and J by 7 bases, with 10 bases between the two germline ends. CDR1 and CDR2 from the germline V gene are KGHSH and LQKENI. The CDR3 region is CASSPPGQGNIQYF. CDR3 DNA: TGTGCCAGCTCACCACCGGGCCAGGGGAACATTCAGTACTTC.

This clone was detected a few times. V and J are TRBV28 and TRBJ2-7; TRBD1 is a possible D gene (5 bases). The CDR3 spans 15 residues. The germline V gene encodes CDR1 MDHEN and CDR2 SYDVKM. The V end lost 4 bases, the J end lost 5 bases, and 18 bases lay between the germline ends. The CDR3 nucleotides are TGTGCCAGCAGTTCGCCGACAGTCAAAGGTGACGAGCAGTACTTC. Translating gives CASSSPTVKGDEQYF. The whole variable domain, filled in from reference TRBV28 and TRBJ2-7, reads DVKVTQSSRYLVKRTGEKVFLECVQDMDHENMFWYRQDPGLGLRLIYFSYDVKMKEKGDIPEGYSVSREKKERFSLILESASTNQTSMYLCASSSPTVKGDEQYFGPGTRLTVT.

This chain connects TRBV7-2 to TRBJ2-5; 7 nucleotides match TRBD2. The ends lost 6 bases at V and 5 bases at J; junction bases unmatched: 3. CDR3 size: 12 residues. CDR1 SGHTA and CDR2 FQGNSA come from the germline V gene. DNA of the CDR3: TGTGCCAGCAGTTGGGGAGGGGAGACCCAGTACTTC. Encoded protein: CASSWGGETQYF.

This clone showed up just a few times. This rearrangement joins TRBV4-3 to TRBJ2-7; 8 bases agree with TRBD2. The CDR3 is made up of 16 amino acids. Unmatched junction bases numbered 12, after V lost 4 bases and J lost 4 bases. CDR1 and CDR2 (germline): LGHNA, YSLEER. CDR3 sequence: CASSLSLGRGGYEQYF. In DNA form, the CDR3 reads TGCGCCAGCAGCCTCTCGCTCGGACGGGGGGGATACGAGCAGTACTTC.

This clone showed up just a few times. This may be a read error: a much more frequent sequence differs by one nucleotide. This chain connects TRBV7-9 to TRBJ2-6; D remains ambiguous. The length of the CDR3 is 13 residues. Germline CDR1 SEHNR, CDR2 FQNEAQ (reference sequence). V was cut by 2 bases and J by 2 bases, with 1 base left in between. The CDR3 protein is CASSLPGANVLTF. The DNA for the CDR3 is TGTGCCAGCAGCTTACCTGGGGCCAACGTCCTGACTTTC.

This clone has just a few counts. The J gene is TRBJ1-2, the V gene TRBV6-1, with TRBD1 matching over 9 bases. CDR1 is MNHNS, CDR2 SASEGT, per germline. The CDR3 covers 14 residues. The V and J ends lost 5 bases and 7 bases, in that order; junction bases with no gene match: 8. CDR3 in amino acids: CASSLDRGEFGYTF. DNA for the CDR3: TGTGCCAGCAGTTTGGACAGGGGAGAATTTGGCTACACCTTC.

V and J are TRBV28 and TRBJ1-1; D possibly corresponds to TRBD1 (6 bases). The V and J ends lost 3 bases and 11 bases respectively, with 16 bases between them. The germline V gene has CDR1 MDHEN and CDR2 SYDVKM. The CDR3 contains 13 residues. CDR3 amino acids: CASSLSYRARAFF. The CDR3 DNA sequence: TGTGCCAGCAGTTTGTCGTACAGGGCCAGGGCTTTCTTT.

This chain joins TRBV5-6 and TRBJ2-5; 7 nucleotides agree with TRBD2. Trimming took 1 base from V and 2 from J; bases not matched to a gene: 2. The CDR3 extends over 14 amino acids. CDR1 and CDR2 from the germline V gene are SGHDT and YYEEEE. The CDR3, as DNA: TGTGCCAGCAGCTTGTCGGGAGGACAAGAGACCCAGTACTTC. Translated, it gives CASSLSGGQETQYF.